This TCR beta chain stems from a study of blood T cells in healthy people across ages. This clonotype occurred a few times. Its antigen remains unidentified. A second PCR of about 7 to 12 cycles used a sample-barcoded 5' primer and a J-beta primer mix. TCRdb re-called the 5' RACE reads with MiXCR, one entry per CDR3 protein. The sample gives hundreds of thousands of distinct CDR3 sequences, around half of which show up once; 25% to 35% is in the top ten. Study-wide points: Per million T cells, the diversity of TCR beta decreased roughly linearly as age advanced.

The sample comprised blood. This sequence was found in a woman aged 55-70 years in good health.

The CDR3 here is CSVVQAGGTEAFF. DNA for the CDR3: TGCAGCGTTGTCCAGGCGGGAGGCACTGAAGCTTTCTTT. The chain employs TRBV29-1 and TRBJ1-1; D is undetermined. In germline, CDR1 is SQVTM, CDR2 ANQGSEA. This CDR3 is 13 amino acids long. The V end lost 4 bases, the J end lost 4 bases, and 13 bases lay between the germline ends.